This T cell receptor (beta chain) originates from a study of T cells after yellow fever vaccination. This clonotype was detected a few times. Its antigen is still unknown. Study-wide points: FACS-sorted repertoires could contain abundant clonotypes contaminating from the bulk population.

It was through 5'RACE template switching that TCR cDNA was made, with a universal primer site and UMIs added. TCRdb reprocessed the 5' RACE reads with MiXCR, giving one entry per CDR3 protein. Of 450,000 to 550,000 distinct CDR3 sequences listed, 20% to 25% are singletons. Between the trimmed V and J ends, which lost 6 bases and 10 bases, there was a span of 16 bases. The CDR3 is 14 residues long. The V and J genes are TRBV12-3 or TRBV12-4 and TRBJ1-6; D perhaps matches TRBD1 (6 bases). The receptor comes from a man younger than 35 who received the YFV17D yellow fever vaccine. Material: PBMCs, obtained more than 20 days after the first yellow fever vaccination. CDR3 bases: TGTGCCAGCAGCCTTACAGGGAAGGGATCACCCCTCCACTTT. Protein: CASSLTGKGSPLHF.